The sequence of this TCR beta chain was determined in a study of blood T cell repertoires in COVID-19. The overall study: From T cells, B-cell-depleted T cells, or PBMCs came the material, which was cDNA or gDNA.

Germline V gene lookup returns CDR1 GTSNPN and CDR2 SVGIG (reference sequence). V shed 0 bases and J shed 2 bases, with 7 bases lying between them. This CDR3 is 13 amino acids long. As handled by the study authors: Estimation of nucleated cell counts relied on the amplification of reference gene primers. The method was immunoSEQ multiplex PCR; TCRdb's version includes in-frame clones alone and lacks a portion of them. D and trimming were read from the DNA, whereas the V and J calls and clone size are those reported in that table. The sample lists around 29,000 clones, 85% occurring once. The clonotype originates from a woman aged 55-70 years with active COVID-19. The rearrangement joins TRBV30 to TRBJ1-1; no clear D. The sample taken for sequencing was peripheral blood. The CDR3 loop is CAWSVLVNTEAFF. CDR3 nucleotide sequence: TGTGCCTGGAGTGTTCTAGTTAACACTGAAGCTTTCTTT.